This entry features one T cell receptor beta chain sequence. Its antigen is not known. This sample is part of a study of T cells in localized non-small cell lung cancer. Study outcomes and limitations: T cell clonality was highest in uninvolved adjacent lung, above tumor. Heterogeneity cannot be ruled out, as sequencing used one tumor region only. In adjacent lung appeared a median around 59 of the top 100 tumor clones.

The J segment lost 5 bases and the V segment lost 0 bases, leaving 7 bases of the junction unmatched. The germline gives CDR1 SGHRS, CDR2 YFSETQ. The CDR3 extends over 16 amino acids. Repertoires were generated with immunoSEQ multiplex PCR, while TCRdb's copy carries only in-frame clones and drops some. This table has 5,500 to 7,000 clones, about 79% appearing once. This TCR was sampled from an older female donor with stage II lung adenocarcinoma. The gene calls are TRBV5-1 and TRBJ2-3, with TRBD2 matching over 9 bases. The specimen comprised peripheral blood mononuclear cells, sampled before any cancer treatment. The CDR3 sequence: CASSLETSGGGDTQYF. The DNA of the CDR3 is TGCGCCAGCAGCTTGGAGACTAGCGGTGGGGGAGATACGCAGTATTTT.